This T cell receptor (beta chain) was captured in a study of blood T cell repertoires in COVID-19 (dated by TCRdb to 2020 to 2021). With respect to the entire study: The collaborator samples originated in the United States, Italy and Spain and spanned the acute and convalescent phases of COVID-19. The material from the prospective study consisted of cDNA or gDNA derived from T cells, B-cell-depleted T cells, or PBMCs. The dataset comprised deeply sampled blood TCRbeta repertoires from subjects exposed to, actively infected with, or recovered from COVID-19. The repertoires were made available in a free public database intended to serve as a resource for research on the immune response to SARS-CoV-2. Samples were obtained from the ongoing ImmuneRACE study (first 160 participants) and from roughly 1,300 subjects provided by 6 global collaborators. A de-identified subject ID, COVID-19 status, age in years and sex were almost always included in the sample metadata. HLA class I and class II types, where available, came from metadata supplied by the sample provider rather than from assay-based typing.

From the cysteine up to the phenylalanine, the CDR3 has a length of 14 residues. Only CDR3 DNA is held: 42 bases, read in frame from base 1. Here V drops 4 bases and J drops 2 bases, and the junction holds 2 bases not matched to any gene. From a lookup of the germline V gene, CDR1 and CDR2 are SGHTS and YDEGEE. Study-wide conclusions, independent of this receptor: The amount of clinical and demographic metadata varied by source and participant and was provided uncurated.

The immunoSEQ Assay, a bias-controlled multiplex PCR, was used to amplify TCRbeta CDR3 regions from genomic DNA. As for the original processing: Nucleated cell counts per sample were estimated from amplification of reference gene primers within the assay. To quantify the absolute abundance of each unique TCRbeta CDR3 rearrangement, sequence reads were collapsed and filtered. For each sample, productive Simpson clonality was calculated as the square root of Simpson's diversity index across productive rearrangements. As stored in TCRdb, this immuneACCESS dataset retains in-frame rearrangements with V and J assigned. A fraction of the clones does not appear; measured against another copy, unresolved V genes explain less than half of the discrepancy, and the remainder lacks a known reason. That table furnishes V, J and clone size, whereas the DNA furnished D and trimming. The table for this sample lists about 100,000 clones; approximately 86% of them were counted only once. The ten biggest clones cover 10% to 15% of the sample.

In regard to this clone: Its antigen has not been determined. Base qualities are missing; no much larger clone stands one base away.

Each collaborating institution followed its own protocols to collect whole blood in K2EDTA tubes. For TCRbeta analysis, collaborators shipped samples as frozen whole blood, isolated PBMCs, or DNA extracted from either of those sample types. This clonotype was obtained from a man aged 50 to 59 with active or convalescent COVID-19. Specimen: peripheral blood. The chain couples TRBV5-8 to TRBJ1-2; TRBD1 fits 10 bases in the junction. The CDR3 corresponds to CASSRTGGNYGYTF. The bases read TGTGCCAGCAGCCGGACAGGGGGGAACTATGGCTACACCTTC.